The 10 T cell receptor beta chains below all came from one sample that was sequenced in a study of blood T cell repertoires in COVID-19. Produced via immunoSEQ multiplex PCR; TCRdb's table is partial and in-frame only. Of hundreds of thousands of clones detected, 86% appear once; the ten largest clones hold more than 1.4%. What was sequenced was peripheral blood. The receptors here all came from a woman in her twenties or thirties with active or convalescent COVID-19.

V usage is TRBV19 and J usage is TRBJ2-1; 8 bases match TRBD1. CDR1 and CDR2 (germline): LNHDA, SQIVND (reference sequence). The V and J ends lost 5 bases and 1 base, in that order; junction bases with no gene match: 7. There are 16 residues in the CDR3. CDR3: CASSVQGAVSYNEQFF. Written as DNA, the CDR3 is TGTGCCAGTAGTGTGCAGGGGGCTGTTTCCTACAATGAGCAGTTCTTC.

The CDR3 coding sequence is TGTGCCAGCAGCTTGGCCGGGGGGCTACTGAACACTGAAGCTTTCTTT. It yields the protein CASSLAGGLLNTEAFF. This chain links TRBV5-6 with TRBJ1-1, with a tentative D call TRBD1 (6 bases). V was trimmed by 0 bases and J by 0 bases, leaving 12 bases between them. The germline CDR1 and CDR2 sequences are SGHDT and YYEEEE. This CDR3 has 16 amino acids. The whole variable domain, remainder taken from reference TRBV5-6 and TRBJ1-1, is DAGVTQSPTHLIKTRGQQVTLRCSPKSGHDTVSWYQQALGQGPQFIFQYYEEEERQRGNFPDRFSGHQFPNYSSELNVNALLLGDSALYLCASSLAGGLLNTEAFFGQGTRLTVV.

This rearrangement joins TRBV6-4 to TRBJ1-1, with D perhaps TRBD1 (6 bases). Germline CDR1 reads MRHNA; CDR2 reads SNTAGT. Trimming took off 3 bases at V and 1 base at J, with 12 bases between the two ends. CDR3 size: 15 residues. CDR3 DNA sequence: TGTGCCAGCAGTGATCAGGGGCAGGGGAACACTGAAGCTTTCTTT. Protein product: CASSDQGQGNTEAFF.

The rearrangement links TRBV7-8 to TRBJ2-2; D is perhaps TRBD2 (7 bases). The CDR3 consists of 16 residues. V was cut by 4 bases and J by 4 bases, with 16 bases left in between. CDR1 and CDR2 from the germline V gene are SGHVS and FQNEAQ. DNA for the CDR3: TGTGCCAGCAGCTCAGAGGGGGGGCGGCCCACCGGGGAGCTGTTTTTT. It yields the protein CASSSEGGRPTGELFF. The whole variable domain, filled in from reference TRBV7-8 and TRBJ2-2, reads GAGVSQSPRYKVAKRGQDVALRCDPISGHVSLFWYQQALGQGPEFLTYFQNEAQLDKSGLPSDRFFAERPEGSVSTLKIQRTQQEDSAVYLCASSSEGGRPTGELFFGEGSRLTVL.

This chain uses TRBV27 with TRBJ2-2; 9 bases are a match to TRBD1. Losses at the gene ends were 2 bases for V and 5 bases for J; bases not matched to a gene: 6. Per germline, CDR1 MNHEY and CDR2 SMNVEV (reference sequence). This CDR3 has 16 residues. CDR3 amino acids: CASSLKGTGKTGELFF. CDR3 sequence (DNA): TGTGCCAGCAGTTTAAAAGGGACAGGGAAGACCGGGGAGCTGTTTTTT.

This chain connects TRBV5-8 to TRBJ2-2; TRBD2 is a possible D gene (5 bases). There are 14 residues in the CDR3. Trimming cost V 4 bases and J 1 base, with 8 bases left between them. The germline gives CDR1 SGHTS, CDR2 YDEGEE. The CDR3 DNA is TGTGCCAGCAGCATCGGACTGAACACCGGGGAGCTGTTTTTT. Translated: CASSIGLNTGELFF.

The gene calls are TRBV6-1 and TRBJ1-2; no clear D gene. Germline V gene sequence: CDR1 MNHNS, CDR2 SASEGT. V dropped 1 base and J dropped 4 bases, with 13 bases sitting between them. This CDR3 has 15 amino acids. The DNA of the CDR3 is TGTGCCAGCAGTGAAGATCGGGGTACCCTCTATGGCTACACCTTC. This gives the protein CASSEDRGTLYGYTF.

The rearrangement links TRBV5-1 to TRBJ1-2; TRBD1 might be the D (6 bases). The CDR3 consists of 14 residues. The germline V gene encodes CDR1 SGHRS and CDR2 YFSETQ. Trimming shortened V by 2 bases and J by 5 bases, and 13 bases separated the two germline ends. The CDR3 loop is CASSFEGVGYGYTF. The CDR3 DNA follows: TGCGCCAGCAGCTTCGAGGGGGTAGGGTATGGCTACACCTTC. The full variable domain, with the rest looked up from reference TRBV5-1 and TRBJ1-2, is KAGVTQTPRYLIKTRGQQVTLSCSPISGHRSVSWYQQTPGQGLQFLFEYFSETQRNKGNFPGRFSGRQFSNSRSEMNVSTLELGDSALYLCASSFEGVGYGYTFGSGTRLTVV.

The V gene is TRBV2, the J gene TRBJ1-6, with 9 nucleotides matching TRBD1. The CDR3 has 15 residues. Looked up from germline, CDR1 is SNHLY and CDR2 is FYNNEI. J lost 7 bases, V lost 6 bases, and 7 bases had no gene match. The CDR3 is CASSDRTGENSPLHF. DNA of the CDR3: TGTGCCAGCAGCGATAGGACAGGGGAAAATTCACCCCTCCACTTT.

This clone has just one count. The J gene is TRBJ1-3, the V gene TRBV5-7; no firm D call. TRBV5-7 qualifies as an ORF whose function is uncertain. The length of the CDR3 is 18 residues. The ends were cut back, 4 bases at V and 0 bases at J, with 20 bases in the middle. This CDR3 is CASSRRRTASHSGNTIYF. CDR3 sequence (DNA): TGTGCCAGCAGCCGCCGGAGGACGGCGTCCCACTCTGGAAACACCATATATTTT.